The next 14 T cell receptor beta chains were all read from a single sample in a study of spatial heterogeneity in lung cancer. The time point: sample taken at primary tumor resection. Material for sequencing was whole RNA from tumor, nontumor lung or frozen PBMC, left unsorted. MiXCR, run by TCRdb on the 5' RACE reads, gives a single entry per CDR3 protein. There are roughly 48,000 distinct CDR3 sequences in the sample; approximately 5.3% occur only once, and over 8.5% lies in the top ten. The sequenced sample was PBMCs, obtained at surgery. All receptors derive from a male donor with early-stage non-small cell lung cancer.

This clonotype has a count of ten or more. This sequence joins TRBV29-1 and TRBJ2-7; D is perhaps TRBD1 (6 bases). V lost 5 bases to trimming and J lost 5 bases, with 16 bases between them. From germline, CDR1 is SQVTM and CDR2 ANQGSEA. This CDR3 is 13 amino acids long. The CDR3 protein is CSVRWQGLNEQYF. The CDR3 region has the DNA TGCAGCGTTCGGTGGCAGGGGTTGAACGAGCAGTACTTC.

This clonotype appeared a few times. This sequence may be a read error, since a much larger clone differs from it by one base. The V call is TRBV10-1, the J call TRBJ2-1, with 7 nucleotides matching TRBD1. The CDR3 totals 16 residues. In germline, CDR1 is WNHNN, CDR2 SYGVQD (reference sequence). CDR3 region: CASNESTGPTYNEQFF. CDR3 coding DNA: TGCGCCAGCAATGAGTCGACAGGGCCAACCTACAATGAGCAGTTCTTC.

As regards this clonotype: A much larger clone is a single base away; this may be a read error. The rearrangement joins TRBV7-8 to TRBJ2-7, with TRBD2 matching 14 bases. The CDR3 is 18 residues long. Germline-derived CDR1 and CDR2 are SGHVS and FQNEAQ. The CDR3 nucleotides read TGTGTCAGCAGCCCCCATAGACTAGCGGGAGGGCGGTCCTACGAGCAGTACTTC. It yields the protein CVSSPHRLAGGRSYEQYF.

The sample holds many counts of this clonotype. This chain uses TRBV5-1 with TRBJ2-2; 12 positions agree with TRBD1. Trimming removed 3 bases from V and 5 bases from J; junction bases left unmatched: 2. Germline assignment: CDR1 SGHRS and CDR2 YFSETQ. CDR3 size: 15 residues. DNA for the CDR3: TGCGCCAGCAGCTGGGGACAGGGGGCGACCGGGGAGCTGTTTTTT. Amino acids: CASSWGQGATGELFF.

This clonotype was detected ten times or more. This CDR3 is CAISRGTSNLYNEQFF. The CDR3 nucleotides read TGTGCCATCAGTAGAGGGACCTCAAACCTATACAATGAGCAGTTCTTC. The chain has TRBV10-3 and TRBJ2-1; D could derive from TRBD1 or TRBD2 (5 bases each). The V and J ends lost 5 bases and 4 bases respectively, with 18 bases between them. CDR1 ENHRY and CDR2 SYGVKD come from the germline V gene. The CDR3 consists of 16 residues.

This clonotype was picked up many times. The chain recombines TRBV6-5 with TRBJ2-1; 16 nucleotides line up with TRBD2. The CDR3 consists of 19 residues. Germline V gene lookup returns CDR1 MNHEY and CDR2 SVGAGI. The V and J ends lost 0 bases and 8 bases, in that order; junction bases with no gene match: 10. CDR3 DNA sequence: TGTGCCAGCAGTTACTCGATCGGGGGACTAGCGGGAGGGCCGCATGAGCAGTTCTTC. Its protein is CASSYSIGGLAGGPHEQFF.

The table lists this clonotype with many counts. The chain couples TRBV20-1 to TRBJ2-7, with D possibly matching TRBD2 (6 bases). V was pared by 4 bases and J by 6 bases, with 16 bases between. Germline CDR1 and CDR2: DFQATT and SNEGSKA (reference sequence). The CDR3 runs to 13 residues. In DNA, the CDR3 is TGCAGTGCTATCGGAGGGGAAGGATTCGAGCAGTACTTC. Translating gives CSAIGGEGFEQYF.

Turning to this clonotype: A much larger clone is a single base away; this may be a read error. The J gene is TRBJ2-3, the V gene TRBV5-4, with 12 bases identical to TRBD2. This CDR3 is built from 16 residues. Germline V lookup: CDR1 SGHNT, CDR2 YYREEE (reference sequence). This chain's CDR3 is CACSGRLAGAGDTQYF. The DNA of the CDR3 is TGTGCCTGCAGCGGAAGACTAGCGGGAGCAGGAGATACGCAGTATTTT. The entire variable domain, with the rest obtained from reference TRBV5-4 and TRBJ2-3, is as follows: ETGVTQSPTHLIKTRGQQVTLRCSSQSGHNTVSWYQQALGQGPQFIFQYYREEENGRGNFPPRFSGLQFPNYSSELNVNALELDDSALYLCACSGRLAGAGDTQYFGPGTRLTVL.

The chain joins TRBV10-3 to TRBJ2-5, with a possible D match to TRBD1 (6 bases). The CDR3 contains 15 residues. The ends were cut back, 0 bases at V and 5 bases at J, with 13 bases in the middle. Germline V CDR1 and CDR2: ENHRY, SYGVKD. Here the CDR3 reads CAISESQGNRETQYF. The CDR3, as DNA: TGTGCCATCAGTGAGTCGCAGGGGAATCGGGAGACCCAGTACTTC.

This clonotype was observed at least ten times. This chain links TRBV7-9 with TRBJ2-5; perhaps TRBD1 as D (6 bases). The CDR3 runs to 16 residues. The V end was cut by 3 bases, the J end by 1 base, with 15 bases between. Germline V gene data show CDR1 as SEHNR and CDR2 as FQNEAQ (reference sequence). The CDR3: CASSFTGFGFQETQYF. CDR3 bases: TGTGCCAGCAGCTTCACAGGGTTTGGTTTCCAAGAGACCCAGTACTTC.

This clonotype was seen many times. This chain uses TRBV4-1 with TRBJ2-7, with TRBD1 matching over 8 bases. Unmatched junction bases numbered 6, after V lost 3 bases and J lost 5 bases. Germline assignment: CDR1 MGHRA and CDR2 YSYEKL. The CDR3 spans 14 residues. CDR3 sequence reads: CASSHRTGNHEQYF. Written as DNA, the CDR3 is TGCGCCAGCAGCCACAGGACAGGGAACCACGAGCAGTACTTC.

This clonotype showed up many times. The chain couples TRBV28 to TRBJ1-2, with 7 bases lining up with TRBD1. The length of the CDR3 is 16 residues. V trimming: 2 bases; J trimming: 4 bases; junction bases outside the gene matches: 10. CDR1 is MDHEN, CDR2 SYDVKM, per germline. The CDR3 here is CASSLEPGQAVYGYTF. The CDR3 nucleotides are TGTGCCAGCAGTTTAGAGCCCGGACAGGCGGTCTATGGCTACACCTTC.

This clonotype was detected a few times. The V and J genes are TRBV7-9 and TRBJ2-5, with TRBD2 matching over 7 bases. The CDR3 spans 14 residues. The V gene end was trimmed by 5 bases and the J gene end by 5 bases; junction bases not matched to a gene: 8. Germline V gene data show CDR1 as SEHNR and CDR2 as FQNEAQ (reference sequence). Here the CDR3 reads CASSPLGGGETQYF. CDR3 nucleotide sequence: TGTGCCAGCAGCCCCTTGGGGGGGGGTGAGACCCAGTACTTC.

This clonotype has a count of ten or more. The chain links TRBV5-1 to TRBJ1-2; TRBD1 matches 12 bases. This CDR3 spans 16 amino acids. V shed 4 bases and J 3 bases; nucleotides not matched to a gene: 7. CDR1 and CDR2 from the germline V gene are SGHRS and YFSETQ. The CDR3 sequence: CASSAGQGAVYYGYTF. CDR3 in DNA: TGCGCCAGCAGCGCGGGACAGGGGGCAGTTTACTATGGCTACACCTTC.